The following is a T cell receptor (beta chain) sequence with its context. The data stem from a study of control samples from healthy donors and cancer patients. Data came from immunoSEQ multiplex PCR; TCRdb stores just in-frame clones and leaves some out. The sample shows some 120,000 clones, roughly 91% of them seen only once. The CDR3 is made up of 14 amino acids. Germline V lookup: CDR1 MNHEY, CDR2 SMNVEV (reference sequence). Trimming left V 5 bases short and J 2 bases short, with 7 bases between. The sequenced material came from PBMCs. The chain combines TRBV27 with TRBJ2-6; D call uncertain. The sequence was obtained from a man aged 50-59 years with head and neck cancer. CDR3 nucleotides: TGTGCCAGCAGTCCTAGGACTGGGGCCAACGTCCTGACTTTC. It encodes CASSPRTGANVLTF. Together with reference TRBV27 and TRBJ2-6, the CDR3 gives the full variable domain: EAQVTQNPRYLITVTGKKLTVTCSQNMNHEYMSWYRQDPGLGLRQIYYSMNVEVTDKGDVPEGYKVSRKEKRNFPLILESPSPNQTSLYFCASSPRTGANVLTFGAGSRLTVL.